The 30 T cell receptor beta chains below all came from one sample that was sequenced in a study of T-cell reconstitution after alpha-beta-depleted transplantation in children. TCRbeta library preparation incorporated unique molecular identifiers. One entry per CDR3 protein results from TCRdb running MiXCR on the PCR reads. The repertoire has hundreds of thousands of distinct CDR3 sequences, 10% to 15% of them found once; the top ten carry 2% to 2.5%. This specimen was PBMCs, mostly from graft donor cells, taken 360 days after TCRalphabeta/CD19-depleted stem cell transplant. Source of these receptors: a male patient younger than 18 who had a stem cell transplant for acute myeloid leukemia, so the T cells may come from the graft donor.

At least ten counts were recorded for this clonotype. The chain couples TRBV7-3 to TRBJ2-3; 14 positions agree with TRBD2. Unmatched junction bases numbered 10, after V lost 5 bases and J lost 6 bases. The CDR3 consists of 17 residues. Germline V gives CDR1 SGHTA, CDR2 FQGTGA. The DNA of the CDR3 is TGTGCCAGCAGCACTCACCGACTAGCGGGAGGGCCCGATACGCAGTATTTT. Translating it yields CASSTHRLAGGPDTQYF.

This clonotype was seen at least ten times. V gene TRBV7-3 combines with J gene TRBJ2-2, with TRBD2 as a possible D gene (5 bases). The CDR3 contains 15 residues. Germline V gene data show CDR1 as SGHTA and CDR2 as FQGTGA. Between the trimmed V and J ends, which lost 5 bases and 0 bases, there was a span of 10 bases. The DNA for the CDR3 is TGTGCCAGCAGCCCGGACTTGACGAACACCGGGGAGCTGTTTTTT. Its protein product is CASSPDLTNTGELFF.

This clonotype was detected many times. The chain has TRBV5-1 and TRBJ2-5, with 7 bases aligning to TRBD1. Germline V gene sequence: CDR1 SGHRS, CDR2 YFSETQ. The CDR3 loop spans 16 amino acids. J was trimmed by 1 base and V by 4 bases; bases with no gene match: 10. The chain's CDR3 is CASSLPPDRSQETQYF. In DNA, the CDR3 is TGCGCCAGCAGCCTTCCCCCGGACAGGAGCCAAGAGACCCAGTACTTC.

This clonotype has more than one count but fewer than ten. The V call is TRBV12-3 or TRBV12-4, the J call TRBJ1-1, with D unresolved. V lost 6 bases, J lost 4 bases, and 15 bases lay in between. This CDR3 is built from 14 residues. The CDR3 loop reads CASSPQKGVTEAFF. CDR3 DNA: TGTGCCAGCAGCCCCCAAAAGGGCGTCACTGAAGCTTTCTTT.

This clonotype has a handful of counts. The rearrangement joins TRBV28 to TRBJ2-7; TRBD2 might be the D (5 bases). CDR1 MDHEN and CDR2 SYDVKM come from the germline V gene. The germline V and J ends were trimmed by 7 bases and 0 bases, with 13 bases remaining between them. The CDR3 has 14 amino acids. The CDR3, as DNA: TGTGCCAGCATCCCCGCGGGTCGCTCCTACGAGCAGTACTTC. It is translated as CASIPAGRSYEQYF. The whole variable domain, remainder taken from reference TRBV28 and TRBJ2-7, is DVKVTQSSRYLVKRTGEKVFLECVQDMDHENMFWYRQDPGLGLRLIYFSYDVKMKEKGDIPEGYSVSREKKERFSLILESASTNQTSMYLCASIPAGRSYEQYFGPGTRLTVT.

In its sample, this clonotype was seen many times. J is TRBJ1-1 and V is TRBV7-6; 7 bases agree with TRBD1. Germline V CDR1 and CDR2: SGHVS, FNYEAQ. The CDR3 is 14 residues long. With 5 bases clipped from V and 4 bases from J, the junction kept 7 bases outside the gene matches. As DNA, the CDR3 is TGTGCCAGCAGCGTCGGGACAGCGATCACTGAAGCTTTCTTT. Its translation is CASSVGTAITEAFF. Combining the CDR3 with reference TRBV7-6 and TRBJ1-1 gives the whole variable domain GAGVSQSPRYKVTKRGQDVALRCDPISGHVSLYWYRQALGQGPEFLTYFNYEAQQDKSGLPNDRFSAERPEGSISTLTIQRTEQRDSAMYRCASSVGTAITEAFFGQGTRLTVV.

This clonotype was observed at least ten times. This chain joins TRBV20-1 and TRBJ2-3, with TRBD2 matching over 14 bases. Looked up from germline, CDR1 is DFQATT and CDR2 is SNEGSKA (reference sequence). With V trimmed by 3 bases and J by 5 bases, 4 bases remained unmatched. The CDR3 spans 15 residues. The CDR3 region is CSARSTSGRGDTQYF. CDR3 nucleotide sequence: TGCAGTGCTAGGTCGACTAGCGGGAGGGGAGATACGCAGTATTTT.

This clonotype was recorded a few times. This chain connects TRBV12-3 or TRBV12-4 to TRBJ2-1; 8 bases agree with TRBD2. V shed 7 bases, J shed 3 bases, and the junction held 11 bases outside the gene matches. This CDR3 contains 16 residues. CDR3 loop: CASTHLAGLIYNEQFF. The CDR3 DNA reads TGTGCCAGCACCCACTTAGCGGGATTAATCTACAATGAGCAGTTCTTC.

The chain employs TRBV18 and TRBJ2-5; TRBD2 matches at 12 bases. Trimming removed 3 bases from V and 5 bases from J; junction bases left unmatched: 7. Germline V gene data show CDR1 as KGHSH and CDR2 as LQKENI. This CDR3 comprises 16 residues. DNA for the CDR3: TGTGCCAGCTCACCCAATCTAGCGGGAGGGAAGGAGACCCAGTACTTC. Protein product: CASSPNLAGGKETQYF.

The rearrangement uses TRBV28 and TRBJ1-2; D is unresolved. Trimming took off 4 bases at V and 5 bases at J, with 14 bases between the two ends. CDR1 and CDR2 from the germline V gene are MDHEN and SYDVKM. The CDR3 is made up of 14 amino acids. In DNA, the CDR3 is TGTGCCAGCAGTTCACCGGAGGGCGTATATGGCTACACCTTC. This codes for CASSSPEGVYGYTF.

This clonotype was counted between two and nine times. V gene TRBV20-1 combines with J gene TRBJ2-3; no definite D call. Trimming cost V 5 bases and J 7 bases, with 19 bases left between them. The CDR3 runs to 14 residues. Germline lookup yields CDR1 DFQATT and CDR2 SNEGSKA (reference sequence). CDR3 sequence (DNA): TGCAGTGCTCGGACGGAAACTTACTTACATACGCAGTATTTT. Translated: CSARTETYLHTQYF.

This clonotype was seen a single time. The rearrangement uses TRBV28 and TRBJ2-5; D is ambiguous. V dropped 7 bases and J dropped 2 bases, with 23 bases sitting between them. CDR1 and CDR2 (germline): MDHEN, SYDVKM. The CDR3 covers 17 residues. The CDR3 is CASTRRKRLLNQETQYF. DNA for the CDR3: TGTGCCAGCACCCGTAGAAAGCGACTCCTCAATCAAGAGACCCAGTACTTC.

This clonotype was counted between two and nine times. The rearrangement joins TRBV20-1 to TRBJ2-7; 10 bases line up with TRBD2. The V gene's germline CDR1 is DFQATT and CDR2 SNEGSKA (reference sequence). The CDR3 runs 12 residues. Germline trimming cut 8 bases from V and 9 bases from J; bases unmatched to any gene: 10. This CDR3 reads CSLILAGEVQYF. The CDR3 region has the DNA TGCAGTCTTATCCTAGCGGGAGAGGTGCAGTACTTC.

This chain joins TRBV20-1 and TRBJ1-6; D remains ambiguous. Germline assignment: CDR1 DFQATT and CDR2 SNEGSKA (reference sequence). Trimming pared 1 base from V and 0 bases from J, leaving 7 bases between. The CDR3 consists of 15 residues. In nucleotides, the CDR3 is TGCAGTGCTAGAGTGCAGAGCTCCTATAATTCACCCCTCCACTTT. Protein product: CSARVQSSYNSPLHF.

In this sample, this clonotype turned up a few times. V is TRBV18 and J is TRBJ1-2; unclear D gene. Deletions cut 2 bases from V and 3 bases from J, with 13 bases between. The CDR3 spans 15 residues. Germline V CDR1 and CDR2: KGHSH, LQKENI. CDR3 in amino acids: CASSPSVNPHYGYTF. The CDR3 DNA is TGTGCCAGCTCACCATCAGTTAATCCCCACTATGGCTACACCTTC. Complete variable domain (other parts from reference TRBV18 and TRBJ1-2): NAGVMQNPRHLVRRRGQEARLRCSPMKGHSHVYWYRQLPEEGLKFMVYLQKENIIDESGMPKERFSAEFPKEGPSILRIQQVVRGDSAAYFCASSPSVNPHYGYTFGSGTRLTVV.

The rearrangement links TRBV6-5 to TRBJ2-5, with D possibly TRBD2 on 7 matching bases. V dropped 2 bases and J dropped 10 bases, with 14 bases sitting between them. CDR3 length: 13 residues. Germline assignment: CDR1 MNHEY and CDR2 SVGAGI. CDR3 sequence (DNA): TGTGCCAGCAGTTACGAAGCGGGACAACTCCAGTACTTC. This codes for CASSYEAGQLQYF.

This clonotype was seen a few times. The V and J genes are TRBV12-3 or TRBV12-4 and TRBJ2-5; a possible D gene is TRBD1 (7 bases). The CDR3 has 18 residues. V was cut by 10 bases and J by 2 bases, with 29 bases left in between. The CDR3 loop reads CATDGGRGVFGSQETQYF. The CDR3 region has the DNA TGTGCCACCGACGGCGGCAGGGGGGTTTTTGGCAGTCAAGAGACCCAGTACTTC.

This clonotype was found a few times. The rearrangement links TRBV29-1 to TRBJ2-7; a weak D match, TRBD2 (6 bases). Germline CDR1 and CDR2: SQVTM and ANQGSEA. The CDR3 is 14 amino acids. The V gene lost 6 bases and the J gene lost 0 bases, with 15 bases spanning the gap. CDR3: CSVAGTPSSYEQYF. DNA for the CDR3: TGCAGCGTAGCCGGGACTCCGAGCTCCTACGAGCAGTACTTC.

The rearrangement uses TRBV15 and TRBJ2-1; 9 bases align to TRBD2. Germline V gene sequence: CDR1 LNHNV, CDR2 YYDKDF (reference sequence). The CDR3 has 17 residues. Trimming cost V 1 base and J 5 bases; bases outside gene matches: 9. The CDR3 protein is CATSRGKAGGGHNEQFF. CDR3 in DNA: TGTGCCACCAGCAGAGGAAAGGCGGGAGGGGGCCACAATGAGCAGTTCTTC.

This clonotype was counted between two and nine times. J is TRBJ2-3 and V is TRBV7-9, with 10 bases lining up with TRBD1. The V segment lost 5 bases and the J segment 5 bases; nucleotides outside the gene matches: 10. The germline V gene has CDR1 SEHNR and CDR2 FQNEAQ (reference sequence). The CDR3 covers 16 residues. In DNA, the CDR3 is TGTGCCAGCAGCCCCCCGGGGACAGGGGTTGAAGATACGCAGTATTTT. It codes for CASSPPGTGVEDTQYF.

This CDR3 is CASSPAVGEGTNEQFF. CDR3 bases: TGTGCCAGCAGCCCAGCCGTGGGGGAGGGAACCAATGAGCAGTTCTTC. The chain employs TRBV4-2 and TRBJ2-1, with TRBD2 matching 7 bases. CDR3 length equals 16 residues. J gave up 6 bases and V 4 bases, and 12 bases lay outside the gene matches. Germline lookup yields CDR1 LGHNA and CDR2 YNFKEQ.

V and J are TRBV20-1 and TRBJ2-7, with TRBD2 identical over 7 bases. Trimming cost V 5 bases and J 3 bases; bases outside gene matches: 7. Germline V lookup: CDR1 DFQATT, CDR2 SNEGSKA (reference sequence). The CDR3 spans 13 residues. CDR3 in amino acids: CSAPRGGFYEQYF. Here the CDR3 DNA reads TGCAGTGCTCCTAGGGGAGGGTTCTACGAGCAGTACTTC.

This chain connects TRBV3-1 to TRBJ2-1, with 9 bases that match TRBD2. CDR3 size: 16 residues. The ends lost 0 bases at V and 2 bases at J; junction bases unmatched: 2. Germline CDR1 and CDR2: LGHDT and YNNKEL (reference sequence). The CDR3 bases are TGTGCCAGCAGCCAAGAAACTAGCGGGCCCTACAATGAGCAGTTCTTC. As protein: CASSQETSGPYNEQFF.

The chain uses TRBV20-1 and TRBJ2-7; TRBD2 agrees at 11 bases. Trimming removed 6 bases from V and 3 bases from J; junction bases left unmatched: 13. The CDR3 has 16 residues. The V gene's germline CDR1 is DFQATT and CDR2 SNEGSKA (reference sequence). CDR3 sequence reads: CSAKSPLAGGGYEQYF. CDR3 bases: TGCAGTGCAAAGTCCCCTCTAGCGGGAGGTGGCTACGAGCAGTACTTC.

This chain links TRBV5-6 with TRBJ2-7; D is ambiguous. V lost 7 bases and J 5 bases, leaving 7 bases between the germline ends. Germline V gives CDR1 SGHDT, CDR2 YYEEEE. This CDR3 is 10 amino acids long. The CDR3 sequence is CASGWDEQYF. DNA for the CDR3: TGTGCCAGCGGATGGGACGAGCAGTACTTC.

This clonotype was seen repeatedly, ten times or more. The chain has TRBV29-1 and TRBJ2-7, with 9 bases aligning to TRBD1. The CDR3 totals 13 residues. V lost 6 bases to trimming and J lost 2 bases; unmatched junction nucleotides: 5. Germline CDR1 and CDR2: SQVTM and ANQGSEA. The CDR3 bases are TGCAGCGTACGGACAGGGGCCACCTACGAGCAGTACTTC. Translated, it gives CSVRTGATYEQYF.

This clonotype was seen a handful of times. The chain employs TRBV7-6 and TRBJ2-7; weak D call: TRBD2 (5 bases). Germline V gene data show CDR1 as SGHVS and CDR2 as FNYEAQ. This CDR3 has 15 amino acids. Trimming pared 1 base from V and 0 bases from J, leaving 10 bases between. The CDR3 protein is CASSLERGYSYEQYF. The CDR3 DNA is TGTGCCAGCAGCTTAGAGCGCGGGTACTCCTACGAGCAGTACTTC.

For the CDR3, the DNA is TGTGCCAGCAGCTTAAGGGGGGACAGGGCCTACGAGCAGTACTTC. Protein product: CASSLRGDRAYEQYF. This sequence joins TRBV7-3 and TRBJ2-7, with TRBD1 matching 9 bases. The V segment lost 1 base and the J segment 2 bases; nucleotides outside the gene matches: 3. The CDR3 is 15 amino acids. Germline V lookup: CDR1 SGHTA, CDR2 FQGTGA.

This clonotype was seen a few times. The chain couples TRBV6-5 to TRBJ1-5; D uncertain. Trimming took off 4 bases at V and 2 bases at J, with 15 bases between the two ends. The germline V gene encodes CDR1 MNHEY and CDR2 SVGAGI. The CDR3 is 16 residues long. CDR3 amino acids: CASSFEGGQGNQPQHF. In DNA form, the CDR3 reads TGTGCCAGCAGTTTCGAGGGAGGGCAGGGCAATCAGCCCCAGCATTTT.

This clonotype was seen more than once but under ten times. The genes are TRBV6-1 and TRBJ2-1; no reliable D call. Trimming shortened V by 5 bases and J by 7 bases, and 24 bases separated the two germline ends. The CDR3 is made up of 17 amino acids. Germline CDR1 and CDR2: MNHNS and SASEGT. The CDR3, as DNA: TGTGCCAGCAGTCGAAGACGCGCGGTCCCACTATCGAATGAGCAGTTCTTC. Protein sequence: CASSRRRAVPLSNEQFF.